The clone carrying this T cell receptor beta chain came up many times. The sample belongs to a study of T cells in Graves' hyperthyroidism and ophthalmopathy. Germline CDR1 reads SQVTM; CDR2 reads ANQGSEA. The CDR3 is made up of 14 amino acids. Trimming took 4 bases from V and 1 from J, leaving 14 bases between them. RNA transcripts served as the template for amplifying TCR beta CDR3 regions. When the TCR CDR3 underwent first-round RT-PCR, the HTBI primer set was used. TCRdb re-called the multiplex PCR reads through MiXCR, storing one row per CDR3 protein. Of about 350,000 distinct CDR3 sequences in the sample, roughly 20% were seen once. Each ophthalmopathy patient scored at least 3 on the Clinical Activity Score and at least 4 on NOSPECS grade, with duration under 3 months. Diagnoses used clinical symptoms, serum thyroxine and TRAb, thyroid ultrasound and orbital computed tomography.

This chain links TRBV29-1 with TRBJ2-7; TRBD2 might be the D (5 bases). This sequence was found in a woman between 35 and 50 years old with Graves' ophthalmopathy. The sample comprised blood. The CDR3 region is CSVAGGRKSYEQYF. CDR3 DNA: TGCAGCGTTGCAGGAGGCAGGAAATCCTACGAGCAGTACTTC.